The 30 T cell receptor beta chains reported below all come from one sample, sequenced in a study of OX40 agonist ivuxolimab in advanced cancers. Data came from immunoSEQ multiplex PCR; TCRdb stores just in-frame clones and leaves some out. The sample contains over 80,000 clones, approximately 87% of which appear only once. The sample here was CD4+ or CD8+ T cells sorted from blood, taken in a trial of the OX40 agonist ivuxolimab. These TCRs come from an adult with an advanced solid tumor such as melanoma, head and neck, liver or kidney cancer.

A few counts support this clone. The V call is TRBV9, the J call TRBJ1-5, with D possibly TRBD1 on 5 matching bases. The CDR3 has 13 residues. In germline, CDR1 is SGDLS, CDR2 YYNGEE. V was trimmed by 2 bases and J by 8 bases, leaving 11 bases between them. The CDR3 DNA reads as TGTGCCAGCAGCGTCCAGGGTCGTGAGCCCCAGCATTTT. This gives the protein CASSVQGREPQHF.

This chain joins TRBV4-1 and TRBJ1-4; TRBD1 matches at 7 bases. This CDR3 has 15 residues. Germline trimming cut 2 bases from V and 6 bases from J; bases unmatched to any gene: 6. In germline, CDR1 is MGHRA, CDR2 YSYEKL. CDR3: CASSQQGEGDEKLFF. The CDR3 DNA follows: TGCGCCAGCAGCCAACAGGGGGAGGGCGATGAAAAACTGTTTTTT.

The chain is built from TRBV14 and TRBJ2-1; 10 bases fit TRBD2. Germline loops: CDR1 SGHDN, CDR2 FVKESK. The CDR3 loop spans 15 amino acids. J lost 6 bases, V lost 4 bases, and 6 bases had no gene match. CDR3 coding DNA: TGTGCCAGCAGCCCACTAGCGGGACTACGCAATGAGCAGTTCTTC. Its protein product is CASSPLAGLRNEQFF.

The V and J genes are TRBV7-6 and TRBJ1-5; D is unclear. Trimming took 0 bases from V and 1 from J, leaving 4 bases between them. This CDR3 spans 14 amino acids. The germline V gene encodes CDR1 SGHVS and CDR2 FNYEAQ. DNA of the CDR3: TGTGCCAGCAGCTTAGCAGGGAGCAATCAGCCCCAGCATTTT. This encodes CASSLAGSNQPQHF.

CDR3 sequence: CASSLSSRAGNTGELFF. The CDR3 DNA reads TGTGCCAGCAGTTTAAGTTCTCGGGCTGGGAACACCGGGGAGCTGTTTTTT. The rearrangement links TRBV28 to TRBJ2-2, with D hard to call. Germline V gene lookup returns CDR1 MDHEN and CDR2 SYDVKM. This CDR3 is built from 17 residues. V lost 2 bases and J lost 1, with 14 bases in between.

This clone has more than one count but fewer than ten. The V and J genes are TRBV7-9 and TRBJ2-2; D might be TRBD1 (5 bases). This CDR3 is 16 amino acids long. The V gene lost 6 bases and the J gene lost 8 bases, with 22 bases spanning the gap. CDR1 and CDR2 from the germline V gene are SEHNR and FQNEAQ (reference sequence). The DNA of the CDR3 is TGTGCCAGCAGTCAAACCCACAGGTCTTCCGTAGGGGAGCTGTTTTTT. Translation gives CASSQTHRSSVGELFF.

The rearrangement links TRBV11-3 to TRBJ1-3; D may be TRBD1 (5 bases). The germline gives CDR1 SGHNT, CDR2 YENEEA. Trimming left V 3 bases short and J 7 bases short, with 13 bases between. CDR3 length: 14 residues. The CDR3 here is CASSFSQGANTIYF. CDR3 coding DNA: TGTGCCAGCAGCTTTTCCCAGGGTGCGAACACCATATATTTT.

This clone was detected a few times. The V and J genes are TRBV10-1 and TRBJ1-1; no definite D call. The CDR3 consists of 12 residues. The germline CDR1 and CDR2 sequences are WNHNN and SYGVQD (reference sequence). Between the trimmed V and J ends, which lost 8 bases and 1 base, there was a span of 8 bases. The CDR3 sequence: CASGNRNTEAFF. The CDR3 region has the DNA TGCGCCAGCGGAAACCGGAACACTGAAGCTTTCTTT.

The J gene is TRBJ2-2, the V gene TRBV29-1, with 12 bases lining up with TRBD2. The germline V gene has CDR1 SQVTM and CDR2 ANQGSEA. Trimming cost V 4 bases and J 4 bases; bases outside gene matches: 10. This CDR3 is 17 amino acids long. CDR3 coding DNA: TGCAGCGTTGGTGGTCTAGCGGGAGGGCCGGGCACCGGGGAGCTGTTTTTT. Residues: CSVGGLAGGPGTGELFF.

V and J are TRBV7-8 and TRBJ2-5; 10 positions match TRBD2. Germline V gives CDR1 SGHVS, CDR2 FQNEAQ. Trimming took 1 base from V and 5 from J; bases not matched to a gene: 10. The CDR3 spans 17 residues. The CDR3 bases are TGTGCCAGCAGCTTAGGGCTAGCGGGAGCGTCCAGGGAGACCCAGTACTTC. This codes for CASSLGLAGASRETQYF.

The count of this clone is one. The CDR3 DNA reads as TGTGCCAGCAGCTTCGAAACAGGGGGTGGTAGAGAGACCCAGTACTTC. Translating gives CASSFETGGGRETQYF. The genes are TRBV7-6 and TRBJ2-5; TRBD1 matches at 8 bases. V gave up 3 bases and J gave up 4 bases; unmatched junction bases: 10. This CDR3 contains 16 residues. Germline CDR1 SGHVS, CDR2 FNYEAQ.

V usage is TRBV5-1 and J usage is TRBJ1-2; D gene ambiguous. This CDR3 is 14 amino acids long. CDR1 and CDR2 (germline): SGHRS, YFSETQ. Trimming removed 4 bases from V and 2 bases from J, with 12 bases in between. As DNA, the CDR3 is TGCGCCAGCAGCCCTGTACCGGGGAACTATGGCTACACCTTC. Translated, it gives CASSPVPGNYGYTF.

V gene TRBV9 combines with J gene TRBJ2-5, with D maybe TRBD1 (6 bases). The V and J ends lost 3 bases and 2 bases respectively, with 11 bases between them. Germline loops: CDR1 SGDLS, CDR2 YYNGEE. The CDR3 consists of 14 residues. Here the CDR3 reads CASSGAGTQETQYF. The CDR3 DNA follows: TGTGCCAGCAGCGGGGCCGGGACACAAGAGACCCAGTACTTC.

V gene TRBV7-2 combines with J gene TRBJ2-7; D uncertain. V lost 5 bases and J lost 6, with 14 bases in between. Germline loops: CDR1 SGHTA, CDR2 FQGNSA. This CDR3 is built from 13 residues. CDR3 sequence: CASSRAIRSEQYF. For the CDR3, the DNA is TGTGCCAGCAGCCGGGCCATACGATCCGAGCAGTACTTC.

The chain recombines TRBV7-2 with TRBJ2-2; no clear D. Germline CDR1 SGHTA, CDR2 FQGNSA. CDR3 length: 11 amino acids. The V gene lost 5 bases and the J gene lost 4 bases, with 2 bases spanning the gap. The DNA of the CDR3 is TGTGCCAGCAGCCCCACCGGGGAGCTGTTTTTT. As protein: CASSPTGELFF.

V usage is TRBV10-2 and J usage is TRBJ1-5; tentative D call: TRBD1 (5 bases). Germline lookup yields CDR1 WSHSY and CDR2 SAAADI. V shed 5 bases and J shed 6 bases, with 11 bases lying between them. The CDR3 runs to 13 residues. The CDR3 region is CASSPGWGQPQHF. In DNA form, the CDR3 reads TGCGCCAGCAGTCCAGGGTGGGGTCAGCCCCAGCATTTT.

J is TRBJ2-5 and V is TRBV5-1; 11 nucleotides agree with TRBD2. CDR1 and CDR2 (germline): SGHRS, YFSETQ. V shed 4 bases and J 9 bases; nucleotides not matched to a gene: 8. The CDR3 length is 14 residues. The CDR3 loop reads CASSEALAGGAQYF. CDR3 DNA sequence: TGCGCCAGCAGCGAAGCCCTAGCGGGGGGAGCCCAGTACTTC.

This clone was seen more than once but under ten times. The chain joins TRBV6-1 to TRBJ2-7; the D is unclear. The CDR3 covers 13 residues. Germline assignment: CDR1 MNHNS and CDR2 SASEGT. Between the trimmed V and J ends, which lost 7 bases and 3 bases, there was a span of 13 bases. The CDR3 DNA reads TGTGCCAGCACTGGAAGCTCTCTCTACGAGCAGTACTTC. This encodes CASTGSSLYEQYF.

V and J are TRBV9 and TRBJ1-1; TRBD1 might be the D (5 bases). V lost 3 bases, J lost 2 bases, and 29 bases lay in between. The CDR3 covers 20 residues. Germline CDR1 SGDLS, CDR2 YYNGEE. The CDR3 spells CASSASSPRVGVYPNTEAFF. In nucleotides, the CDR3 is TGTGCCAGCAGCGCCTCCTCACCCCGCGTAGGGGTTTACCCCAACACTGAAGCTTTCTTT.

The chain is built from TRBV14 and TRBJ1-3; no reliable D call. Germline V gene lookup returns CDR1 SGHDN and CDR2 FVKESK. The germline V and J ends were trimmed by 1 base and 3 bases, with 1 base remaining between them. The CDR3 runs to 12 residues. The CDR3 DNA follows: TGTGCCAGCAGCCAAGGTGGAAACACCATATATTTT. Its protein is CASSQGGNTIYF.

This clone has just one count. This chain links TRBV2 with TRBJ2-5, with 10 bases that match TRBD2. The J segment lost 5 bases and the V segment lost 6 bases, leaving 9 bases of the junction unmatched. This CDR3 is built from 15 residues. Germline CDR1 is SNHLY and CDR2 is FYNNEI. The chain's CDR3 is CASSVLAGIRETQYF. The CDR3 DNA is TGTGCCAGCAGCGTACTAGCGGGGATCCGGGAGACCCAGTACTTC.

This chain links TRBV11-2 with TRBJ2-1, with D perhaps given as TRBD1 or TRBD2 (5 bases each). Trimming left V 4 bases short and J 4 bases short, with 17 bases between. The CDR3 contains 16 residues. Per germline, CDR1 SGHAT and CDR2 FQNNGV. CDR3 sequence (DNA): TGTGCCAGCAGCTCCCGGGCGGGTCAGGGATACAATGAGCAGTTCTTC. Translation gives CASSSRAGQGYNEQFF.

The chain carries TRBV9 and TRBJ2-5; D is perhaps TRBD1 (5 bases). The J call may be incorrect, as the DNA end agrees better with TRBJ2-7. CDR3 length: 13 residues. Germline V gene data show CDR1 as SGDLS and CDR2 as YYNGEE. CDR3 residues: CASSIAQGSEQYF. Written as DNA, the CDR3 is TGTGCCAGCAGCATCGCGCAGGGCAGCGAGCAGTACTTC.

This clone was seen a few times. This chain joins TRBV7-2 and TRBJ2-7; 8 bases are a match to TRBD2. V dropped 2 bases and J dropped 1; count of bases not matched to a gene: 4. Germline-derived CDR1 and CDR2 are SGHTA and FQGNSA. CDR3 size: 15 residues. CDR3 sequence reads: CASSLSGGPSYEQYF. The CDR3 DNA reads as TGTGCCAGCAGCTTAAGCGGGGGTCCTTCCTACGAGCAGTACTTC.

The rearrangement links TRBV19 to TRBJ1-1; D remains unclear. In germline, CDR1 is LNHDA, CDR2 SQIVND (reference sequence). The CDR3 runs 11 residues. The germline V and J ends were trimmed by 6 bases and 11 bases, with 13 bases remaining between them. The DNA for the CDR3 is TGTGCCAGTAGGACACAACTCGGGGCTTTCTTT. Translating gives CASRTQLGAFF. The full variable domain, in which reference TRBV19 and TRBJ1-1 provide the parts outside the CDR3, is DGGITQSPKYLFRKEGQNVTLSCEQNLNHDAMYWYRQDPGQGLRLIYYSQIVNDFQKGDIAEGYSVSREKKESFPLTVTSAQKNPTAFYLCASRTQLGAFFGQGTRLTVV.

This clone was recorded a few times. The chain carries TRBV29-1 and TRBJ1-1; 10 bases line up with TRBD1. The CDR3 has 11 amino acids. CDR1 is SQVTM and CDR2 is ANQGSEA in the germline V gene. V was clipped by 5 bases and J by 11 bases; unmatched bases: 5. The CDR3 bases are TGCAGCGTTACCGGGACAGGGGTCGCTTTCTTT. Protein sequence: CSVTGTGVAFF. The full variable domain, in which reference TRBV29-1 and TRBJ1-1 provide the parts outside the CDR3, is SAVISQKPSRDICQRGTSLTIQCQVDSQVTMMFWYRQQPGQSLTLIATANQGSEATYESGFVIDKFPISRPNLTFSTLTVSNMSPEDSSIYLCSVTGTGVAFFGQGTRLTVV.

This sequence joins TRBV28 and TRBJ1-3; no reliable D call. The CDR3 sequence is 14 residues long. Germline V gene lookup returns CDR1 MDHEN and CDR2 SYDVKM. Deletions cut 1 base from V and 3 bases from J, with 7 bases between. The CDR3: CASSLSTGGNTIYF. The CDR3 DNA reads as TGTGCCAGCAGTTTATCGACGGGTGGAAACACCATATATTTT.

V and J are TRBV9 and TRBJ1-2, with D possibly TRBD1 on 6 matching bases. V was cut by 4 bases and J by 2 bases, with 18 bases left in between. Germline V gene lookup returns CDR1 SGDLS and CDR2 YYNGEE. The CDR3 has 16 residues. CDR3 coding DNA: TGTGCCAGCAGCCCTCGGAGGGGGGAGGGAAACTATGGCTACACCTTC. It encodes CASSPRRGEGNYGYTF.

This clone was observed once. One junction end does not reproduce the germline sequence, and a read error may be involved. V and J are TRBV30 and TRBJ1-2, with a weak D call TRBD1 (5 bases). CDR1 and CDR2 from the germline V gene are GTSNPN and SVGIG (reference sequence). The CDR3 consists of 12 residues. CDR3 amino acids: CAWSPRRGRNSF. Written as DNA, the CDR3 is TGTGCCTGGAGCCCGCGAAGGGGACGCAATAGCTTC.

The CDR3 here is CASSSWETQYF. CDR3 coding DNA: TGTGCCAGCAGCTCTTGGGAGACCCAGTACTTC. The genes are TRBV5-6 and TRBJ2-5; D uncertain. The CDR3 has 11 amino acids. Between the trimmed V and J ends, which lost 3 bases and 5 bases, there was a span of 5 bases. The germline V gene has CDR1 SGHDT and CDR2 YYEEEE.